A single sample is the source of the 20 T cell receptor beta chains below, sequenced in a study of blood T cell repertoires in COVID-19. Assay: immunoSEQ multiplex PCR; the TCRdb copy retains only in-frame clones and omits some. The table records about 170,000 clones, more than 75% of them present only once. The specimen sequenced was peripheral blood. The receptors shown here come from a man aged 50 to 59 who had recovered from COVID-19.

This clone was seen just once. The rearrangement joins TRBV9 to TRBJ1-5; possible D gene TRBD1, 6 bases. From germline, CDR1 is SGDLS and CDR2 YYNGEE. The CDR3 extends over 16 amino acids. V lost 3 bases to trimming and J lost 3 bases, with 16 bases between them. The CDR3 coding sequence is TGTGCCAGCAGCGCCGGAGGTGGGGGACACAATCAGCCCCAGCATTTT. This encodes CASSAGGGGHNQPQHF. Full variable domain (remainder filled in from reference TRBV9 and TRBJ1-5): DSGVTQTPKHLITATGQRVTLRCSPRSGDLSVYWYQQSLDQGLQFLIQYYNGEERAKGNILERFSAQQFPDLHSELNLSSLELGDSALYFCASSAGGGGHNQPQHFGDGTRLSIL.

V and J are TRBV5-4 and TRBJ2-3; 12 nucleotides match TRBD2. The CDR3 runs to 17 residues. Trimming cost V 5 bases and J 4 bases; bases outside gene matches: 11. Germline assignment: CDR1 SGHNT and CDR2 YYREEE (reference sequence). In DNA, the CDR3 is TGTGCCAGCAGACGAACCCCGGGACTAGCGGGTGCAGATACGCAGTATTTT. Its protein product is CASRRTPGLAGADTQYF.

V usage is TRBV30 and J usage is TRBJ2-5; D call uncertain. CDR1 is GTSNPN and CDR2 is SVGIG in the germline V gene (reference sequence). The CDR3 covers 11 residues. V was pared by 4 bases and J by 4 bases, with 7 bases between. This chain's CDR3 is CAWMRRETQYF. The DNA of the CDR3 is TGTGCCTGGATGCGTAGAGAGACCCAGTACTTC.

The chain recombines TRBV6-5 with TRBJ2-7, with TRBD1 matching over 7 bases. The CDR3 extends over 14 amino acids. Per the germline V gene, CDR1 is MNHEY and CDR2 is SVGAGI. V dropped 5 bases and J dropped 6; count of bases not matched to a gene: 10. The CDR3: CASSTQGRGSEQYF. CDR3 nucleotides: TGTGCCAGCAGTACACAGGGCAGGGGGAGCGAGCAGTACTTC.

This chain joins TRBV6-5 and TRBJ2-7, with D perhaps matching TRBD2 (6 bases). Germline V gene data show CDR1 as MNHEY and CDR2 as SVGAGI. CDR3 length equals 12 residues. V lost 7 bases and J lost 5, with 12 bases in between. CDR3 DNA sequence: TGTGCCAGCACCGGAGGGAAAAACGAGCAGTACTTC. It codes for CASTGGKNEQYF.

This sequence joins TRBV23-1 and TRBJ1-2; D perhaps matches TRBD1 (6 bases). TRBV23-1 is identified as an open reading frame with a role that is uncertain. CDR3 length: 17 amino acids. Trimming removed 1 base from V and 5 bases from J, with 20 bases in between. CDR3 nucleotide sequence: TGCGCCAGCAGTCAATTGGCCTCAGGGGAAAGTTGTTATGGCTACACCTTC. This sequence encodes CASSQLASGESCYGYTF.

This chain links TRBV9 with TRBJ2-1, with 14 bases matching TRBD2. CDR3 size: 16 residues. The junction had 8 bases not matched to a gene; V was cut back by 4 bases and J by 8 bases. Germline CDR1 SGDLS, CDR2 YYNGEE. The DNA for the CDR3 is TGTGCCAGCAGCAAGGGACTAGCGGGGGACGGACATGAGCAGTTCTTC. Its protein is CASSKGLAGDGHEQFF.

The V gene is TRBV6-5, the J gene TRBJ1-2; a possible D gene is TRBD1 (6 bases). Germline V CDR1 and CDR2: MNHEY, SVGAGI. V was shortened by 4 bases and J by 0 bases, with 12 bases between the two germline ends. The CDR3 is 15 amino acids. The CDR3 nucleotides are TGTGCCAGCAGTTTTAACAGGGCCTCTAACTATGGCTACACCTTC. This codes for CASSFNRASNYGYTF.

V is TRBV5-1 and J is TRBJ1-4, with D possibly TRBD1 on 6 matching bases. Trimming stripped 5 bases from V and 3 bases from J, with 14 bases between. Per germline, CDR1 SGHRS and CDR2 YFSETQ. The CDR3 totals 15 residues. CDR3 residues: CASRRGQTPNEKLFF. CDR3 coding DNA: TGCGCCAGCAGACGCGGACAGACACCTAATGAAAAACTGTTTTTT.

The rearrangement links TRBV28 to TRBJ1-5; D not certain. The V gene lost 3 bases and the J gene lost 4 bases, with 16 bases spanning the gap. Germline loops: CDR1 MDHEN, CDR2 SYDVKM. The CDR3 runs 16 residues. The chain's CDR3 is CASSLYSGKPNQPQHF. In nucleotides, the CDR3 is TGTGCCAGCAGTTTGTACTCCGGGAAACCAAATCAGCCCCAGCATTTT.

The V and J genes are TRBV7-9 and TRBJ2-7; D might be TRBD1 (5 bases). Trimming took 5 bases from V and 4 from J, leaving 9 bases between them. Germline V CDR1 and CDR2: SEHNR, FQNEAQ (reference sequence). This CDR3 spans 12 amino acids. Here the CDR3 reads CASSPRQYEQYF. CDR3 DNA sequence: TGTGCCAGCAGCCCCCGACAGTACGAGCAGTACTTC.

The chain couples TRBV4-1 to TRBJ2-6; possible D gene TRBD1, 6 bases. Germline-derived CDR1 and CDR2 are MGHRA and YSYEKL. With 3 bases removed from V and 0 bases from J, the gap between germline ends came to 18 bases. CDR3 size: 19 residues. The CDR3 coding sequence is TGCGCCAGCAGCCAGAAAGGACAGCCAACCCACTCTGGGGCCAACGTCCTGACTTTC. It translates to CASSQKGQPTHSGANVLTF.

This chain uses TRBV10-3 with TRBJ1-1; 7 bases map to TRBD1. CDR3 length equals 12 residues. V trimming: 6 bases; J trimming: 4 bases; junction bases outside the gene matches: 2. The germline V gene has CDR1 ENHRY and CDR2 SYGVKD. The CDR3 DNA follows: TGTGCCATCAGAGAGGGGGCCACTGAAGCTTTCTTT. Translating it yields CAIREGATEAFF.

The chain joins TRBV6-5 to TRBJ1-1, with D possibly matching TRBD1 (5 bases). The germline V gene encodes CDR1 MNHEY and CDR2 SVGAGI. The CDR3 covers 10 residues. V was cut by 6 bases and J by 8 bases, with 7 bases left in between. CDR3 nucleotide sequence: TGTGCCAGCAGGGGGCTAGAAGCTTTCTTT. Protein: CASRGLEAFF.

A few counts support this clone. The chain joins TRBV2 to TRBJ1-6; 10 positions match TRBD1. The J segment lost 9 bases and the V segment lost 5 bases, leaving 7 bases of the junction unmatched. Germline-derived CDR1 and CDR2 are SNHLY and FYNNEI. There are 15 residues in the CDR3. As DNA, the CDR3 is TGTGCCAGCAGTATCGGCCGGACAGGGGGTTCACCCCTCCACTTT. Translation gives CASSIGRTGGSPLHF.

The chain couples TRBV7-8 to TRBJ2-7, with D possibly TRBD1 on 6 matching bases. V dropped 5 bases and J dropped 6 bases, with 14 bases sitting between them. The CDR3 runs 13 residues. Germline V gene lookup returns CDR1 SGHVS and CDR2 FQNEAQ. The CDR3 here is CASSRPYRAEQYF. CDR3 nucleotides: TGTGCCAGCAGCCGCCCGTACAGGGCCGAGCAGTACTTC.

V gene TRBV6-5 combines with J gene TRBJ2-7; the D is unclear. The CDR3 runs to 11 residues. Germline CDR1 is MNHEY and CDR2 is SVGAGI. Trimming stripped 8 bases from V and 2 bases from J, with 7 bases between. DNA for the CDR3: TGTGCCAGCCTCGTTGCCTACGAGCAGTACTTC. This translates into CASLVAYEQYF.

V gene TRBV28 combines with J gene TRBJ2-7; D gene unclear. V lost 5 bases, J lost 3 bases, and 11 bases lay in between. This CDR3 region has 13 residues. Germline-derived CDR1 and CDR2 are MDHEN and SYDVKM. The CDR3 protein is CASSPPLSYEQYF. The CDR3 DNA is TGTGCCAGCAGTCCCCCCCTAAGCTACGAGCAGTACTTC.

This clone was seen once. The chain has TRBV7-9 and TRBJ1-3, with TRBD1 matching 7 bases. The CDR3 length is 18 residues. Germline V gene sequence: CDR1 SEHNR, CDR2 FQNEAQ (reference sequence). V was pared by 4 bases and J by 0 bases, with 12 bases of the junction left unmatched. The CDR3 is CASSSRQGRMGSGNTIYF. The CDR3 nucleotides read TGTGCCAGCAGCTCCCGACAGGGAAGAATGGGCTCTGGAAACACCATATATTTT. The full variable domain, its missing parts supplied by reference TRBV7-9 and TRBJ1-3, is DTGVSQNPRHKITKRGQNVTFRCDPISEHNRLYWYRQTLGQGPEFLTYFQNEAQLEKSRLLSDRFSAERPKGSFSTLEIQRTEQGDSAMYLCASSSRQGRMGSGNTIYFGEGSWLTVV.

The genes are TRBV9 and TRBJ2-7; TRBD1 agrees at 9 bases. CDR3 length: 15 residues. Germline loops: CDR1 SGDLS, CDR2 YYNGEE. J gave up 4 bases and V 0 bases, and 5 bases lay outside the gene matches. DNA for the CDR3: TGTGCCAGCAGCGTAGTGGGGGACAGGGCTTACGAGCAGTACTTC. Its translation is CASSVVGDRAYEQYF. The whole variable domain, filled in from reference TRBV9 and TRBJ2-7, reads DSGVTQTPKHLITATGQRVTLRCSPRSGDLSVYWYQQSLDQGLQFLIQYYNGEERAKGNILERFSAQQFPDLHSELNLSSLELGDSALYFCASSVVGDRAYEQYFGPGTRLTVT.